These 28 T cell receptor beta chains share one sample of origin, sequenced in a study of cytomegalovirus exposure and HLA in healthy donors. It was with 60 Vbeta and 13 Jbeta primers that the PCR ran. Using immunoSEQ multiplex PCR, the repertoire was profiled, and TCRdb retains in-frame clones only, with some absent. The table records approximately 120,000 clones, roughly 80% of them present only once. Specimen: PBMCs. These receptors were collected from a man aged 25-45 years in good health and CMV-seropositive.

This clone was seen only once. The chain carries TRBV2 and TRBJ2-7; tentative D call: TRBD2 (6 bases). The CDR3 loop spans 15 amino acids. The germline gives CDR1 SNHLY, CDR2 FYNNEI. V lost 0 bases and J 4 bases, leaving 13 bases between the germline ends. The CDR3 DNA follows: TGTGCCAGCAGTGAAGCGGAGGGTTTCGATTACGAGCAGTACTTC. It specifies CASSEAEGFDYEQYF. Full variable domain (outside the CDR3, taken from reference TRBV2 and TRBJ2-7): EPEVTQTPSHQVTQMGQEVILRCVPISNHLYFYWYRQILGQKVEFLVSFYNNEISEKSEIFDDQFSVERPDGSNFTLKIRSTKLEDSAMYFCASSEAEGFDYEQYFGPGTRLTVT.

V is TRBV9 and J is TRBJ2-2, with D tentatively TRBD1 (5 bases). V was pared by 1 base and J by 0 bases, with 10 bases between. Germline-derived CDR1 and CDR2 are SGDLS and YYNGEE. CDR3 length equals 16 residues. CDR3 DNA: TGTGCCAGCAGCGTATCACTGGGGCCGAACACCGGGGAGCTGTTTTTT. Its protein product is CASSVSLGPNTGELFF.

The chain uses TRBV25-1 and TRBJ2-1; 7 bases align to TRBD2. Germline V lookup: CDR1 MGHDK, CDR2 SYGVNS. The CDR3 extends over 13 amino acids. J lost 9 bases, V lost 7 bases, and 9 bases had no gene match. The CDR3 region is CASNSAGDGEQFF. DNA of the CDR3: TGTGCCAGCAATTCGGCGGGGGACGGTGAGCAGTTCTTC.

The rearrangement joins TRBV5-1 to TRBJ1-3; D ambiguous. This CDR3 contains 16 residues. Germline V gives CDR1 SGHRS, CDR2 YFSETQ. The V and J ends lost 0 bases and 0 bases respectively, with 10 bases between them. CDR3 nucleotides: TGCGCCAGCAGCTTGGGGGCACCGAGCTCTGGAAACACCATATATTTT. Its protein product is CASSLGAPSSGNTIYF.

The chain is built from TRBV5-1 and TRBJ2-5; maybe TRBD2 (5 bases). Looked up from germline, CDR1 is SGHRS and CDR2 is YFSETQ. The length of the CDR3 is 14 residues. Trimming took 1 base from V and 4 from J, leaving 11 bases between them. CDR3 amino acids: CASSLSDGVETQYF. The CDR3 bases are TGCGCCAGCAGCTTGTCTGACGGGGTAGAGACCCAGTACTTC.

The J gene is TRBJ1-2, the V gene TRBV18, with 7 bases fitting TRBD1. The V gene's germline CDR1 is KGHSH and CDR2 LQKENI. The CDR3 length is 14 residues. V was clipped by 6 bases and J by 8 bases; unmatched bases: 12. For the CDR3, the DNA is TGTGCCAGCTCGCCAGAAGGTCAGGGGGGCGGCTACACCTTC. This sequence encodes CASSPEGQGGGYTF.

Turning to this clone: Different DNA sequences within this sample yield the same CDR3. The chain joins TRBV5-8 to TRBJ1-2, with 9 bases fitting TRBD1. V was clipped by 3 bases and J by 4 bases; unmatched bases: 4. This CDR3 has 14 amino acids. Germline assignment: CDR1 SGHTS and CDR2 YDEGEE. The CDR3 DNA is TGTGCCAGCAGCTGGGGACAGGGACCCTATGGCTACACCTTC. Translated: CASSWGQGPYGYTF.

The rearrangement links TRBV6-1 to TRBJ2-7; perhaps TRBD2 as D (6 bases). V gave up 1 base and J gave up 3 bases, with 19 bases separating them. Germline V gene sequence: CDR1 MNHNS, CDR2 SASEGT. The CDR3 runs to 17 residues. The CDR3 region is CASSEGLRHRRVYEQYF. The CDR3 coding sequence is TGTGCCAGCAGTGAAGGGCTAAGACATCGGAGGGTCTACGAGCAGTACTTC.

The rearrangement joins TRBV6-6 to TRBJ1-5; TRBD1 matches at 8 bases. V lost 7 bases, J lost 2 bases, and 4 bases stayed unmatched. This CDR3 comprises 14 residues. The germline V gene has CDR1 MNHNY and CDR2 SVGAGI (reference sequence). CDR3 sequence (DNA): TGTGCCAGCAAACAGGGGGTAGGCAATCAGCCCCAGCATTTT. Protein product: CASKQGVGNQPQHF.

The chain has TRBV27 and TRBJ2-7; 8 positions agree with TRBD1. The CDR3 has 14 amino acids. Trimming took 7 bases from V and 1 from J; bases not matched to a gene: 6. The germline V gene encodes CDR1 MNHEY and CDR2 SMNVEV (reference sequence). For the CDR3, the DNA is TGTGCCAGCACCCTTGGACAGGGATCCTACGAGCAGTACTTC. It encodes CASTLGQGSYEQYF.

The chain combines TRBV6-1 with TRBJ2-3; maybe TRBD2 (6 bases). V was trimmed by 2 bases and J by 6 bases, leaving 15 bases between them. The CDR3 length is 15 residues. Germline V gene sequence: CDR1 MNHNS, CDR2 SASEGT. This chain's CDR3 is CASSESAGTWDTQYF. CDR3 sequence (DNA): TGTGCCAGCAGTGAATCTGCAGGGACTTGGGATACGCAGTATTTT.

This clone was seen a few times. The V call is TRBV27, the J call TRBJ2-6; D perhaps matches TRBD1 (5 bases). V dropped 6 bases and J dropped 4 bases, with 13 bases sitting between them. This CDR3 is built from 15 residues. Germline CDR1 is MNHEY and CDR2 is SMNVEV (reference sequence). The CDR3 nucleotides read TGTGCCAGCAGACAGGAAGGGGCAGGGGCCAACGTCCTGACTTTC. Translated: CASRQEGAGANVLTF.

V is TRBV15 and J is TRBJ2-7; no clear D. The length of the CDR3 is 14 residues. Trimming cost V 8 bases and J 3 bases, with 17 bases left between them. Germline values: CDR1 LNHNV, CDR2 YYDKDF (reference sequence). CDR3 coding DNA: TGTGCCACCGCGTGGCACAGCACCTTCTACGAGCAGTACTTC. This translates into CATAWHSTFYEQYF.

CDR3 in amino acids: CASSQGPTRTGVLSPLHF. The CDR3 coding sequence is TGCGCCAGCAGCCAAGGCCCGACCCGGACAGGGGTTCTATCACCCCTCCACTTT. The chain combines TRBV4-1 with TRBJ1-6, with 9 bases that match TRBD1. The CDR3 length is 18 residues. The V gene end was trimmed by 1 base and the J gene end by 10 bases; junction bases not matched to a gene: 14. Germline values: CDR1 MGHRA, CDR2 YSYEKL.

In regard to this clone: A junction boundary mismatches the germline segment, possibly from a read error. This chain joins TRBV7-9 and TRBJ2-2; the match to TRBD2 covers 8 bases. The CDR3 runs to 13 residues. Per germline, CDR1 SEHNR and CDR2 FQNEAQ (reference sequence). The CDR3 DNA reads TGTTCCAGCAGCTTCGGGGGGGCCGGGGAGCTGTTTTTT. Protein: CSSSFGGAGELFF.

The J gene is TRBJ2-1, the V gene TRBV27, with D possibly being TRBD2 (7 bases). The CDR3 extends over 14 amino acids. Trimming removed 2 bases at V and 7 bases at J, with 12 bases between. Germline V gene data show CDR1 as MNHEY and CDR2 as SMNVEV (reference sequence). CDR3 residues: CASSLGGGGNEQFF. In nucleotides, the CDR3 is TGTGCCAGCAGTTTAGGGGGCGGGGGAAATGAGCAGTTCTTC.

The gene calls are TRBV6-1 and TRBJ1-5; 8 nucleotides line up with TRBD1. J lost 4 bases, V lost 6 bases, and 8 bases had no gene match. CDR3 length: 15 residues. Germline V gives CDR1 MNHNS, CDR2 SASEGT. The CDR3 sequence is CASRLRGQGNQPQHF. In DNA form, the CDR3 reads TGTGCCAGCAGACTCAGGGGGCAGGGGAATCAGCCCCAGCATTTT.

About this clone itself: This CDR3 is also generated by other DNA sequences in the sample. This chain connects TRBV10-3 to TRBJ2-3, with D perhaps matching TRBD1 (6 bases). The germline CDR1 and CDR2 sequences are ENHRY and SYGVKD. Trimming took off 4 bases at V and 0 bases at J, with 8 bases between the two ends. The CDR3 length is 14 residues. The CDR3 coding sequence is TGTGCCATCAGTGGAGGGGGAAGCACAGATACGCAGTATTTT. Translated: CAISGGGSTDTQYF.

The V call is TRBV7-6, the J call TRBJ1-2; TRBD1 is a possible D gene (6 bases). The CDR3 length is 13 residues. The ends were cut back, 5 bases at V and 7 bases at J, with 14 bases in the middle. In germline, CDR1 is SGHVS, CDR2 FNYEAQ. The DNA for the CDR3 is TGTGCCAGCAGCACCCGAGGACAGCTTGGCTACACCTTC. Translation gives CASSTRGQLGYTF.

The CDR3 DNA reads as TGTGCCAGCTCACGGACAGGGGGCCCAACAGATACGCAGTATTTT. Its translation: CASSRTGGPTDTQYF. The rearrangement joins TRBV18 to TRBJ2-3, with TRBD1 identical over 11 bases. The length of the CDR3 is 15 residues. Looked up from germline, CDR1 is KGHSH and CDR2 is LQKENI. V was pared by 4 bases and J by 3 bases, with 3 bases of the junction left unmatched.

The V call is TRBV6-5, the J call TRBJ1-5; 9 nucleotides align to TRBD1. Per the germline V gene, CDR1 is MNHEY and CDR2 is SVGAGI. The V and J ends lost 6 bases and 7 bases, in that order; junction bases with no gene match: 7. The CDR3 spans 14 residues. The CDR3 here is CASRPTGGWQPQHF. The CDR3 bases are TGTGCCAGCAGACCAACAGGGGGCTGGCAGCCCCAGCATTTT.

This clone was observed once. The chain links TRBV27 to TRBJ2-1; D is unresolved. The V and J ends lost 1 base and 4 bases respectively, with 17 bases between them. The CDR3 is 17 amino acids. The germline V gene encodes CDR1 MNHEY and CDR2 SMNVEV (reference sequence). CDR3 in DNA: TGTGCCAGCAGTTTATTGGGCTTTGTGGCCAGATACAATGAGCAGTTCTTC. Translated, it gives CASSLLGFVARYNEQFF.

The chain recombines TRBV14 with TRBJ1-4, with D uncertain. Trimming removed 4 bases from V and 8 bases from J, with 14 bases in between. There are 14 residues in the CDR3. Germline loops: CDR1 SGHDN, CDR2 FVKESK. CDR3 protein: CASSRKRGAEKLFF. CDR3 nucleotides: TGTGCCAGCAGCCGGAAACGTGGAGCGGAAAAACTGTTTTTT.

The chain combines TRBV7-3 with TRBJ2-1; 9 bases line up with TRBD1. The length of the CDR3 is 14 residues. The junction had 6 bases not matched to a gene; V was cut back by 5 bases and J by 7 bases. The germline gives CDR1 SGHTA, CDR2 FQGTGA. Here the CDR3 DNA reads TGTGCCAGCAGCCAGCCGGGACAGGGAAATGAGCAGTTCTTC. Amino acids: CASSQPGQGNEQFF.

This clone was counted a single time. The rearrangement joins TRBV18 to TRBJ2-3; 8 nucleotides agree with TRBD1. This CDR3 has 16 amino acids. Germline V CDR1 and CDR2: KGHSH, LQKENI. Trimming took 0 bases from V and 2 from J; bases not matched to a gene: 4. CDR3 protein: CASSPPTGANTDTQYF. The CDR3 DNA sequence: TGTGCCAGCTCACCACCGACAGGGGCCAACACAGATACGCAGTATTTT.

V is TRBV4-1 and J is TRBJ2-2; D unresolved. V was shortened by 3 bases and J by 5 bases, with 7 bases between the two germline ends. Germline V lookup: CDR1 MGHRA, CDR2 YSYEKL. The CDR3 contains 13 residues. DNA of the CDR3: TGCGCCAGCAGCCAGCTTCGGACCGGGGAGCTGTTTTTT. Translating gives CASSQLRTGELFF.

The V gene is TRBV7-9, the J gene TRBJ2-5, with 7 nucleotides matching TRBD2. This CDR3 spans 15 amino acids. J lost 3 bases, V lost 9 bases, and 13 bases had no gene match. From germline, CDR1 is SEHNR and CDR2 FQNEAQ (reference sequence). The CDR3, as DNA: TGTGCCAGTATGCCCGGGGGGACTGGAAAAGAGACCCAGTACTTC. It codes for CASMPGGTGKETQYF.

The chain is built from TRBV19 and TRBJ2-1, with 8 bases that match TRBD2. J gave up 8 bases and V 4 bases, and 10 bases lay outside the gene matches. CDR1 is LNHDA and CDR2 is SQIVND in the germline V gene (reference sequence). This CDR3 has 15 amino acids. The CDR3 region is CASSTGLGGLDEQFF. The DNA for the CDR3 is TGTGCCAGTAGTACGGGACTAGGTGGTTTAGATGAGCAGTTCTTC.